This T cell receptor beta chain emerged from a study of identical twins. Whole-study results and caveats: Cord blood's abundant beta clonotypes had fewer insertions, unlike memory repertoires.

This clonotype was counted at least ten times. Its matching antigen is unknown. The CDR3 runs 13 residues. J was trimmed by 6 bases and V by 5 bases; bases with no gene match: 3. TCRdb re-called the 5' RACE reads through MiXCR, storing one row per CDR3 protein. The sample lists hundreds of thousands of distinct CDR3 sequences, more than 9% occurring once. This sample was also put to use in a study of yellow fever vaccine responses in identical twins.

Source material: PBMCs. This clonotype was obtained from a woman between 18 and 29 years old in good health. The chain uses TRBV12-3 or TRBV12-4 and TRBJ1-1, with 10 bases that match TRBD1. Here the CDR3 reads CASSRQGAPEAFF. The CDR3 DNA reads TGTGCCAGCAGTCGACAGGGGGCCCCTGAAGCTTTCTTT.